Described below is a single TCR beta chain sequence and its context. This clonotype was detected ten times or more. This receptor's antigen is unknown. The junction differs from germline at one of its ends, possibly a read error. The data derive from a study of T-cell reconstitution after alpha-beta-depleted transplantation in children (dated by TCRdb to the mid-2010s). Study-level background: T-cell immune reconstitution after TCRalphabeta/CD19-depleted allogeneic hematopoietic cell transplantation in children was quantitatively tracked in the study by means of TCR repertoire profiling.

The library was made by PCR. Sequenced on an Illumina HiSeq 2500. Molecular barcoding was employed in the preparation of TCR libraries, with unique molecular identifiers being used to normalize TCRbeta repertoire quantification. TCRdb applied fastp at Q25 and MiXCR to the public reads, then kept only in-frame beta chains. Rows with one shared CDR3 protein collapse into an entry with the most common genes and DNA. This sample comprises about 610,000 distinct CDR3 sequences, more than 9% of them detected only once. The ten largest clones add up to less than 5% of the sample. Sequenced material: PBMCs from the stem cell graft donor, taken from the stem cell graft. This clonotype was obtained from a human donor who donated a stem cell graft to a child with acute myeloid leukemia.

The encoded CDR3 is CASSQGLAGTYEQYF. The DNA sequence follows: TGCGCCAGCAGCCAAGGACTAGCGGGGACCTACGAGCAGTACTTC. This sequence uses TRBV4-2 and TRBJ2-7, and TRBD2 aligns with 12 junction nucleotides. CDR1 is given as LGHNA and CDR2 as YNFKEQ, both from the germline V gene. CDR3 length: 15 amino acids, cysteine to phenylalanine. Only the CDR3 DNA is retained, 45 bases long and in frame from the first base.